Reported below is one T cell receptor beta chain. Antigen specificity is unknown. The CDR3 is made up of 16 amino acids. With V trimmed by 6 bases and J by 0 bases, 13 bases remained unmatched. Germline V lookup: CDR1 DFQATT, CDR2 SNEGSKA (reference sequence). This entry is derived from a study of blood T cells in healthy people across ages. A second 7 to 11 cycle PCR used barcoded and J-beta primers. TCRdb used MiXCR to reprocess the 5' RACE reads, holding one entry per CDR3 protein. The table lists more than 700,000 distinct CDR3 sequences, about 53% of them singletons. Study-level findings and limits: When set beside aged donors, long-lived donors presented more naive CD4+ cells and higher diversity.

Material: blood. The genes are TRBV20-1 and TRBJ2-7; 8 bases are shared with TRBD2. This receptor was obtained from an elderly man in good health. Written as DNA, the CDR3 is TGCAGTGCGTCCCCCCTAGCGGGCGCGGGCTCCTACGAGCAGTACTTC. Its protein is CSASPLAGAGSYEQYF.